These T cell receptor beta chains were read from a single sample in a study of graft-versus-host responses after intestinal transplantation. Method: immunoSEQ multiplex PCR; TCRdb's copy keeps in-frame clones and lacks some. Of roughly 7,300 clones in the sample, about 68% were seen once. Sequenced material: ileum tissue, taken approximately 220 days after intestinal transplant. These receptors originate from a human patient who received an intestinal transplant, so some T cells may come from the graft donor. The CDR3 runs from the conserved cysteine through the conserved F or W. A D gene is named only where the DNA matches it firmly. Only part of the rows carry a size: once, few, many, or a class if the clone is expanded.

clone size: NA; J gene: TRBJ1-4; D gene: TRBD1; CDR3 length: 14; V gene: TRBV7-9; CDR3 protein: CASSLGTGTEKLFF; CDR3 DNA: TGTGCCAGCAGCTTGGGGACAGGGACTGAAAAACTGTTTTTT
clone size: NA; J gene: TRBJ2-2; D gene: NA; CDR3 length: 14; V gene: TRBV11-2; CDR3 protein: CASSWQVNTGELFF; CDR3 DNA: TGTGCCAGCAGCTGGCAGGTGAACACCGGGGAGCTGTTTTTT
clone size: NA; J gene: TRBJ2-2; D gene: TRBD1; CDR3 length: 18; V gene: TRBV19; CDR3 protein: CASSVGTGGWGNTGELFF; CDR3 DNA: TGTGCCAGTAGTGTCGGGACAGGGGGCTGGGGTAATACCGGGGAGCTGTTTTTT
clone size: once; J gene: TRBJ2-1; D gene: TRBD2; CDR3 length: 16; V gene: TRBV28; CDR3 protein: CASSSSTSGSNNEQFF; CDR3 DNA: TGTGCCAGCAGTTCCTCGACTAGCGGGAGTAACAATGAGCAGTTCTTC
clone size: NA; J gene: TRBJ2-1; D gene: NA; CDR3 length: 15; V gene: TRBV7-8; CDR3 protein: CASSWSPGLYNEQFF; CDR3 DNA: TGTGCCAGCAGCTGGAGCCCAGGACTGTACAATGAGCAGTTCTTC
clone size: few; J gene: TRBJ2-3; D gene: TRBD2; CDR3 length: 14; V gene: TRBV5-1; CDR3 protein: CASSWTSPTDTQYF; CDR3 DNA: TGCGCCAGCAGTTGGACTAGCCCCACAGATACGCAGTATTTT
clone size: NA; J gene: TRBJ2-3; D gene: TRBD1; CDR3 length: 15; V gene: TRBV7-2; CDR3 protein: CASSLDPDRAYTTSF; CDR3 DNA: TGTGCCAGCAGCTTAGACCCCGACAGGGCCTACACGACTTCTTTT
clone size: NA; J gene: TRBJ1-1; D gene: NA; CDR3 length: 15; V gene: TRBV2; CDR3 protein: CASSEARGGGSEAFF; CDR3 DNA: TGTGCCAGCAGTGAAGCGAGAGGGGGGGGCTCTGAAGCTTTCTTT
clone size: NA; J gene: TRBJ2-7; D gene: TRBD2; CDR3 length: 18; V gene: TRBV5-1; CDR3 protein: CASSPRPRLAGSSYEQYF; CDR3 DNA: TGCGCCAGCAGCCCGCGACCCAGACTAGCTGGTAGCTCCTACGAGCAGTACTTC
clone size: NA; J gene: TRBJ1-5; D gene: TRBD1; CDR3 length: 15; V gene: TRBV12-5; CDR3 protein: CASGTDRGNNQPQHF; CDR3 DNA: TGTGCTAGTGGTACCGACAGGGGGAACAATCAGCCCCAGCATTTT
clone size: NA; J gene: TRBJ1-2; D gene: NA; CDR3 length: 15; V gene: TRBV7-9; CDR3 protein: CASSRGGGGSYGYTF; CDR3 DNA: TGTGCCAGCAGTCGAGGGGGTGGGGGATCGTATGGCTACACCTTC
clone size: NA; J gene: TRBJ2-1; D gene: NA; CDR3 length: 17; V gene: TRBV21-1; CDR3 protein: CASSKGPTSSSYNEQFF; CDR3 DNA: TGTGCCAGCAGCAAAGGACCCACTAGCTCCTCCTACAATGAGCAGTTCTTC
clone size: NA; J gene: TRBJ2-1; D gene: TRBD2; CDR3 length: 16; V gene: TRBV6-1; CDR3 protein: CASSELWGTSVGEQFF; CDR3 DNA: TGTGCCAGCAGTGAACTGTGGGGGACTAGTGTTGGTGAGCAGTTCTTC
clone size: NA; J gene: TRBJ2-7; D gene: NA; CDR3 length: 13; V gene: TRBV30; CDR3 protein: CAWSLDGSYEQYF; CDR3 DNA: TGTGCCTGGTCCCTTGACGGGTCCTACGAGCAGTACTTC
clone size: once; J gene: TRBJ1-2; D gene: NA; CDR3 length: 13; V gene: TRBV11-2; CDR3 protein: CASSATGVYGYTF; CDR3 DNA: TGTGCCAGCAGCGCGACAGGCGTCTATGGCTACACCTTC
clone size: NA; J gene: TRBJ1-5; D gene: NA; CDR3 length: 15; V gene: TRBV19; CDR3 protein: CASSPDGQFNQPQHF; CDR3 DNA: TGTGCCAGTAGTCCTGATGGACAGTTCAATCAGCCCCAGCATTTT
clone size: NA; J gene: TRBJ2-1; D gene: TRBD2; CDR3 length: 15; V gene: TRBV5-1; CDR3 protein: CASKGAGGLVNEQFF; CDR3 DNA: TGCGCCAGCAAAGGAGCGGGGGGGCTTGTCAATGAGCAGTTCTTC
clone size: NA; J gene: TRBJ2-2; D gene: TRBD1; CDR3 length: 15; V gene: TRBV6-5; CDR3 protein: CASNRAGQGAGELFF; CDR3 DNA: TGTGCCAGCAACAGGGCGGGACAGGGGGCCGGGGAGCTGTTTTTT
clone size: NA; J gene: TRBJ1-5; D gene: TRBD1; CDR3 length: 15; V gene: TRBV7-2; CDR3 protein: CASSKGTGVNQPQHF; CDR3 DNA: TGTGCCAGCAGCAAAGGGACAGGGGTGAATCAGCCCCAGCATTTT
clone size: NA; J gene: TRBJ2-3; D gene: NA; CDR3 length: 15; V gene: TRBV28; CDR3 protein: CASSLPGDESDTQYF; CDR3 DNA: TGTGCCAGCAGTCTCCCGGGGGACGAGAGTGATACGCAGTATTTT
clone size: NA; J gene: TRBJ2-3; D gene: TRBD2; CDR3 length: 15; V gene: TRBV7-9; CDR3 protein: CASSFFSAGGDTQYF; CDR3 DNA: TGTGCCAGCAGCTTTTTTTCGGCGGGGGGCGATACGCAGTATTTT
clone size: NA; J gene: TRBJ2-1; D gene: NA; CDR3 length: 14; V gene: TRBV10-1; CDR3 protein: CASSEAGQHNEQFF; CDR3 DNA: TGCGCCAGCAGTGAGGCGGGACAGCACAATGAGCAGTTCTTC
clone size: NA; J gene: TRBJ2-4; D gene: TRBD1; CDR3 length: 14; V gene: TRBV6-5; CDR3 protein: CASSVGQGLNIQYF; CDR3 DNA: TGTGCCAGCAGTGTAGGACAGGGGTTGAACATTCAGTACTTC
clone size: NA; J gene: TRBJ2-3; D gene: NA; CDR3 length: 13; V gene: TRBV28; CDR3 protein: CASSRGSTDTQYF; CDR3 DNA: TGTGCCAGCAGCCGCGGGAGCACAGATACGCAGTATTTT
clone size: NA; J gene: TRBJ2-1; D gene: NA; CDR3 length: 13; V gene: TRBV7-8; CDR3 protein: CASSLDRSNEQFF; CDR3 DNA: TGTGCCAGCAGCTTGGACAGATCCAATGAGCAGTTCTTC
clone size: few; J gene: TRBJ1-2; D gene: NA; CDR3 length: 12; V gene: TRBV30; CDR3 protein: CAWSDRAEGYTF; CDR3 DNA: TGTGCCTGGAGTGACAGGGCGGAAGGCTACACCTTC
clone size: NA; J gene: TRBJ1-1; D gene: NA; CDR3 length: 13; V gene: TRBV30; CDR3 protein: CAWTLQGNTEAFF; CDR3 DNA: TGTGCCTGGACCTTACAGGGAAACACTGAAGCTTTCTTT
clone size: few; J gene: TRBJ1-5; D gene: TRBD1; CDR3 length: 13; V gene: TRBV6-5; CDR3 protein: CASSTGTDQPQHF; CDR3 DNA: TGTGCCAGCAGTACCGGGACAGATCAGCCCCAGCATTTT
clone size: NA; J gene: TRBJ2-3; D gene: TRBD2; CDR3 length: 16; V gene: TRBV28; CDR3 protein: CASRQGTSGKSDTQYF; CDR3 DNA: TGTGCCAGCAGGCAAGGGACTAGCGGAAAATCCGATACGCAGTATTTT